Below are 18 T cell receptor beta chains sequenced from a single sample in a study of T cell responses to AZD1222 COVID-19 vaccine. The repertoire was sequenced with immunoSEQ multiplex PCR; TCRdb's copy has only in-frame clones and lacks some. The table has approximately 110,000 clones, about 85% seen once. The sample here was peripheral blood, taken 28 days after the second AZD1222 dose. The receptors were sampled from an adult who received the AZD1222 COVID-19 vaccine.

CDR3 sequence reads: CASSYTGAGGYTF. The CDR3, as DNA: TGTGCCAGCAGTTACACCGGGGCCGGTGGCTACACCTTC. The genes are TRBV6-5 and TRBJ1-2, with D possibly matching TRBD1 (5 bases). CDR1 MNHEY and CDR2 SVGAGI come from the germline V gene. Trimming left V 2 bases short and J 7 bases short, with 11 bases between. This CDR3 comprises 13 residues.

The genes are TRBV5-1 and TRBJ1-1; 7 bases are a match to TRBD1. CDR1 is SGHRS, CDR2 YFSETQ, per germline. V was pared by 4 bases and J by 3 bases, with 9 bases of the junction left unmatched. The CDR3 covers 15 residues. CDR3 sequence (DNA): TGCGCCAGCAGCGCCAGGGGGGTGGGTGACACTGAAGCTTTCTTT. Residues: CASSARGVGDTEAFF. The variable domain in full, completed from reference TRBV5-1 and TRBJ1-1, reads KAGVTQTPRYLIKTRGQQVTLSCSPISGHRSVSWYQQTPGQGLQFLFEYFSETQRNKGNFPGRFSGRQFSNSRSEMNVSTLELGDSALYLCASSARGVGDTEAFFGQGTRLTVV.

CDR3 region: CASSGDSYGYTF. In nucleotides, the CDR3 is TGTGCCAGCAGCGGGGACAGCTATGGCTACACCTTC. The V call is TRBV5-4, the J call TRBJ1-2; 7 bases are a match to TRBD1. V lost 4 bases to trimming and J lost 4 bases; unmatched junction nucleotides: 1. Germline V gives CDR1 SGHNT, CDR2 YYREEE (reference sequence). The CDR3 covers 12 residues.

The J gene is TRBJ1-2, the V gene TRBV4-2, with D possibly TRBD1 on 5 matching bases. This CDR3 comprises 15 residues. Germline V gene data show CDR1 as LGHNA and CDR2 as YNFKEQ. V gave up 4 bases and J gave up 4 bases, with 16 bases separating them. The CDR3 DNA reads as TGTGCCAGCAGCCGGGAGGGGCGCGATTTCTATGGCTACACCTTC. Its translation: CASSREGRDFYGYTF.

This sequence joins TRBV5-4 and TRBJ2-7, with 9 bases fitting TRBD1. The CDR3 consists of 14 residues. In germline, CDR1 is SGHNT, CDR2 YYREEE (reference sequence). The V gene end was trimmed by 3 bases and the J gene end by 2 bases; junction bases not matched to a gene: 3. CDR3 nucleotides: TGTGCCAGCAGCTGGAGACAGGGGGCCTACGAGCAGTACTTC. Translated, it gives CASSWRQGAYEQYF.

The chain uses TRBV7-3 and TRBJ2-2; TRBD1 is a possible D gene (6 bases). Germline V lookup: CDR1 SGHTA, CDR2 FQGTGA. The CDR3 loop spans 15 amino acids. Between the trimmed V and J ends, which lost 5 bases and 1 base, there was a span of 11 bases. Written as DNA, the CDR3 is TGTGCCAGCAGCAAAGGGACACTGAACACCGGGGAGCTGTTTTTT. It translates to CASSKGTLNTGELFF. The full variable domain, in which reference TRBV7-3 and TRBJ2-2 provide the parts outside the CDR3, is GAGVSQTPSNKVTEKGKYVELRCDPISGHTALYWYRQSLGQGPEFLIYFQGTGAADDSGLPNDRFFAVRPEGSVSTLKIQRTERGDSAVYLCASSKGTLNTGELFFGEGSRLTVL.

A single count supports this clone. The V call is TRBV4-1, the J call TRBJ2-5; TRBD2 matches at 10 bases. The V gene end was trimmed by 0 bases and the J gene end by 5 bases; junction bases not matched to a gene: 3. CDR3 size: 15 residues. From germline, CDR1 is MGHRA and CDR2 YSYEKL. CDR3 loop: CASSQDPSGSETQYF. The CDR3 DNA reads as TGCGCCAGCAGCCAAGATCCTAGCGGGAGTGAGACCCAGTACTTC.

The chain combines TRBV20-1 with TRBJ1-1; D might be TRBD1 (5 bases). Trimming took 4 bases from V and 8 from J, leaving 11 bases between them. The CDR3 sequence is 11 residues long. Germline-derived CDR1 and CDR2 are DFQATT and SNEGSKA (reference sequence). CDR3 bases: TGCAGTGCTACGGACAAAGCAGAAGCTTTCTTT. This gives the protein CSATDKAEAFF.

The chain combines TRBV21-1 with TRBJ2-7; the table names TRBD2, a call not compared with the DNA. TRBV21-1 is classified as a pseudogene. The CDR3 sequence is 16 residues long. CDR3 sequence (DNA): TGTGCCAGCAAGACTAAAGGTGGACTAGCGGTTTACGAGCAGTACTTC. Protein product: CASKTKGGLAVYEQYF.

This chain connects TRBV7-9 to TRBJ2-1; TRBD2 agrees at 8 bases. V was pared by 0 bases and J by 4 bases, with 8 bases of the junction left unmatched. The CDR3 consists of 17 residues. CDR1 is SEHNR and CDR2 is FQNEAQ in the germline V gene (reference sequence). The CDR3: CASSLAGAGGGYNEQFF. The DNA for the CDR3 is TGTGCCAGCAGCTTAGCAGGTGCGGGAGGAGGTTACAATGAGCAGTTCTTC.

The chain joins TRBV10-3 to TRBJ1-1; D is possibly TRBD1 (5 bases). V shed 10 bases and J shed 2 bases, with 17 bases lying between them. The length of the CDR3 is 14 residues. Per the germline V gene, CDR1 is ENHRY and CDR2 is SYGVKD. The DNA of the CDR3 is TGTGCCACCGTCGCGGGGGTGGCCAACACTGAAGCTTTCTTT. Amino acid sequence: CATVAGVANTEAFF.

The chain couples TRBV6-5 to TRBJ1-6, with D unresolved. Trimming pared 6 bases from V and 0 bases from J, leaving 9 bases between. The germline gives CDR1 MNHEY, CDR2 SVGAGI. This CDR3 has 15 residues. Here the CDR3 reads CASSVQSSYNSPLHF. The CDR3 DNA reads TGTGCCAGCAGCGTTCAGAGCTCCTATAATTCACCCCTCCACTTT.

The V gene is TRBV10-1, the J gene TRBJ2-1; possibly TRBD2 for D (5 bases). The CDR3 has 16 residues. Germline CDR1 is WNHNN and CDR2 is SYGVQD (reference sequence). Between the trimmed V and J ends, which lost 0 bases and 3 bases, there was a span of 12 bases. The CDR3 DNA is TGCGCCAGCAGTGAGTCGTGGGAGCGACTCTACAATGAGCAGTTCTTC. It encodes CASSESWERLYNEQFF.

The CDR3 DNA follows: TGTGCCAGCAGCCAATCAGGGAGGGGCTCCTACGAGCAGTACTTC. It codes for CASSQSGRGSYEQYF. The rearrangement links TRBV4-2 to TRBJ2-7; 7 bases agree with TRBD2. J lost 0 bases, V lost 2 bases, and 4 bases had no gene match. There are 15 residues in the CDR3. Per germline, CDR1 LGHNA and CDR2 YNFKEQ.

The CDR3 here is CASSLPGQSPGYTF. Here the CDR3 DNA reads TGTGCCAGCAGCTTACCGGGCCAGTCCCCTGGCTACACCTTC. The V call is TRBV7-9, the J call TRBJ1-2; D unresolved. Germline V lookup: CDR1 SEHNR, CDR2 FQNEAQ (reference sequence). The V and J ends lost 2 bases and 7 bases respectively, with 14 bases between them. This CDR3 comprises 14 residues.

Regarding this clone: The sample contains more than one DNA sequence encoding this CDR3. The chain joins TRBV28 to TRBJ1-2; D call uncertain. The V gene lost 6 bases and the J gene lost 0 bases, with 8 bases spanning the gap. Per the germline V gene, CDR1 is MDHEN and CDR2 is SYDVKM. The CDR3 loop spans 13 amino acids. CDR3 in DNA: TGTGCCAGCAGCCTCGAACCTAACTATGGCTACACCTTC. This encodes CASSLEPNYGYTF.

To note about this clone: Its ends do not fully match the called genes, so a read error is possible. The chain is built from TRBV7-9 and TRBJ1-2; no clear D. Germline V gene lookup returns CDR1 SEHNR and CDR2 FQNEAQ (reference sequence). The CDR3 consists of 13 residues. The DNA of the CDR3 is TGTGCCAGCAGCCCCCCGAGCCCCTTTCGTACCCTCTTC. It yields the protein CASSPPSPFRTLF.

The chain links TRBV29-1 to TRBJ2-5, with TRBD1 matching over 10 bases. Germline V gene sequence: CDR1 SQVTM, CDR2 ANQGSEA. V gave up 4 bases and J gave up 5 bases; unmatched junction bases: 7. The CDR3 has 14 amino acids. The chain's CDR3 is CSVVFGTGAETQYF. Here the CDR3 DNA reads TGCAGCGTTGTTTTTGGGACAGGGGCCGAGACCCAGTACTTC. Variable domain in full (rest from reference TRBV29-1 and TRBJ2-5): SAVISQKPSRDICQRGTSLTIQCQVDSQVTMMFWYRQQPGQSLTLIATANQGSEATYESGFVIDKFPISRPNLTFSTLTVSNMSPEDSSIYLCSVVFGTGAETQYFGPGTRLLVL.